The rows below give T cell receptor beta chains drawn from one sample of a study of shared clonotypes between healthy human individuals. Only in-frame clones appear in the TCRdb table, and some are missing; sequencing was by immunoSEQ multiplex PCR. The sample includes approximately 440,000 clones, 70% to 80% of them seen just once. Sequencing was carried out using PBMCs. These receptors originate from a woman in her 40s in good health. Some clones in this sample may be carry-over from other donors' samples. The conserved cysteine and the conserved F or W are not part of the CDR3 here. The order of the fields is V gene, clone size, J gene, CDR3 protein. Expanded clones are given a class, and other clones once, few, many or no size at all.

>TRBV13|.|TRBJ2-7
ASSQGTSVVWEQY
>TRBV5-4|.|TRBJ1-1
ASSFYRAEAF
>TRBV5-1|.|TRBJ1-1
ASSWARLQGAGAEAF
>TRBV7-3|.|TRBJ1-2
ASSLTSGQTQGSGYT
>TRBV7-8|few|TRBJ2-5
ASSLIRSGETQY
>TRBV6-6|.|TRBJ2-3
ASSPRTPSTDTQY
>TRBV5-1|.|TRBJ2-1
ASSLGSGREAEQF
>TRBV5-4|.|TRBJ2-3
ASSQDTRQLSTDTQY
>TRBV6-5|.|TRBJ2-1
ASRPTSASNEQF
>TRBV15|.|TRBJ2-7
ATSRDTSGSREQY
>TRBV28|few|.
AINRDISYEQY
>TRBV5-1|once|TRBJ2-7
ASSLVPLNSYEQY
>TRBV9|.|TRBJ2-1
ASSPSSGISDEQF
>TRBV6-4|.|TRBJ1-5
ASNLGPQPQH
>TRBV30|.|TRBJ2-2
AWSTNTGGELF
>TRBV9|.|TRBJ2-1
ASSVSGGNSYNEQF
>TRBV7-9|.|TRBJ2-1
ASSESGYEQF
>TRBV9|.|TRBJ2-7
ASSVDNAGTSGRYEQY
>TRBV14|.|TRBJ2-3
ASSQAAPINTGQESPVWSQY
>TRBV27|.|TRBJ1-2
ATLRRGSDYGYT
>TRBV9|.|TRBJ2-1
ASSLSGRVGFEQF
>TRBV13|.|TRBJ2-7
ASSRGLALTYEQY
>TRBV5-4|.|TRBJ2-7
ASSLASGGYEQY
>TRBV19|.|TRBJ1-1
ASEGQLNTEAF
>TRBV18|.|TRBJ2-7
ASRTGPYEQY
>TRBV28|.|TRBJ1-2
ASSSGQNYGYT
>TRBV11-2|.|TRBJ2-7
ASSSHRDPKGEQY
>TRBV7-2|few|TRBJ2-5
ASSLAWIQETQY
>TRBV15|.|TRBJ1-1
ATSRDRARSTEAF
>TRBV7-9|.|TRBJ1-2
ASSPTGALGA
>TRBV27|.|TRBJ2-1
ASSPIPSGSSHEQF
>TRBV2|.|TRBJ2-1
ASRRTSGTFYEQF
>TRBV27|.|TRBJ2-7
ASSSPSTEQY
>TRBV21-1|.|TRBJ2-7
ASSTGTGESYEQY
>TRBV4-2|.|TRBJ2-7
ASSRVWTSGVEQY
>TRBV5-4|.|TRBJ1-2
ASSYTGKTGYT
>TRBV6-5|few|TRBJ1-2
ASKLGQHYGYT
>TRBV28|.|TRBJ2-1
ASSQRTGYNEQF
>TRBV5-1|few|TRBJ2-3
ASSDASGGTDTQY
>TRBV6-5|.|TRBJ1-2
ASSRDRGYDYT
>TRBV28|.|TRBJ1-3
ASSTGGAYSGNTIY
>TRBV19|.|TRBJ2-7
ASSAGTSAYEQY
>TRBV12-5|.|TRBJ2-2
ASAIHRVITGELF
>TRBV4-1|.|TRBJ2-1
ASSQRTGQGAYNEQF
>TRBV4-3|.|TRBJ2-7
ASSQDALSYEQY
>TRBV30|few|TRBJ2-7
AWSHYRGSEQY
>TRBV28|.|TRBJ2-1
ASSYSHGGSYNEQF
>TRBV28|.|TRBJ1-1
ASSLSQGNTEAF
>TRBV7-2|.|TRBJ2-7
ASSLIGRARGEQY
>TRBV5-1|.|TRBJ2-7
ASGPSGRWNEQY
>TRBV15|.|TRBJ2-2
ATSGGLASGELF